The rows below give T cell receptor beta chains drawn from one sample of a study of low-dose radiotherapy and immunotherapy resistance in tumors. MiXCR, run by TCRdb on the reads, gives a single entry per CDR3 protein. The table has around 76,000 distinct CDR3 sequences, 31% seen once. The material was PBMCs, obtained before treatment. These TCRs come from a female donor with ovarian cancer. The CDR3 runs from the conserved cysteine through the conserved F or W. Each record gives: V gene, D gene, clone size, J gene, CDR3 length, CDR3 DNA, CDR3 protein. The D gene is left open where the match is weak. Size is stated for part of the rows, as once, few or many counts, or as a class when the clone is expanded.

TRBV5-5	TRBD1	.	TRBJ2-5	18	TGTGCCAGCAGCTCCGGTCGCCCCGGGACAGGGGATCAAGAGACCCAGTACTTC	CASSSGRPGTGDQETQYF
TRBV6-2/TRBV6-3	TRBD2	many	TRBJ2-1	19	TGTGCCAGCAGTTTACGTGGGACTAGCGGGAGGAGCTCCTACAATGAGCAGTTCTTC	CASSLRGTSGRSSYNEQFF
TRBV19	.	once	TRBJ2-6	17	TGTGCCAGTATCCGGAGGGGGCGCTTGTCTGGGGCCAACGTCCTGACTTTC	CASIRRGRLSGANVLTF
TRBV28	.	once	TRBJ1-1	14	TGTGCCAGCATCAAACCCACAGTGAACACTGAAGCTTTCTTT	CASIKPTVNTEAFF
TRBV5-6	TRBD1	many	TRBJ1-1	15	TGTGCCAGCAGCTTGGGGACAGGGGCGGGCACTGAAGCTTTCTTT	CASSLGTGAGTEAFF
TRBV2	.	.	TRBJ2-1	15	TGTGCCAGCAGTGGGGATTACAGCTCCTACAATGAGCAGTTCTTC	CASSGDYSSYNEQFF
TRBV11-2	TRBD1	many	TRBJ1-2	15	TGTGCCAGCAGCTTCGGGGGACAGGGGTTCTATGGCTACACCTTC	CASSFGGQGFYGYTF
TRBV5-6	TRBD2	.	TRBJ2-2	18	TGTGCCAGCAGCCGACGGACTAGCGGGATCCAGGCGGCCGGGGAGCTGTTTTTT	CASSRRTSGIQAAGELFF
TRBV5-4	TRBD2	.	TRBJ2-1	14	TGTGCCAGCACACGGGAGGCGTCCTACAATGAGCAGTTCTTC	CASTREASYNEQFF
TRBV19	TRBD1	many	TRBJ2-3	17	TGTGCCAGTAGTAAGAACCAGGGACAGGGGGCAGGAGATACGCAGTATTTT	CASSKNQGQGAGDTQYF
TRBV7-9	TRBD1	.	TRBJ2-1	13	TGTGCCAGCAGCCAAGACAGGGACGGTGAGCAGTTCTTC	CASSQDRDGEQFF
TRBV5-1	.	many	TRBJ2-2	15	TGCGCCAGCAGCGGGGAACAGGGAACCACCGGGGAGCTGTTTTTT	CASSGEQGTTGELFF
TRBV6-6	.	many	TRBJ2-5	14	TGTGCCAGCAGTCGGGGATCTGGGGGAGAGACCCAGTACTTC	CASSRGSGGETQYF
TRBV4-1	.	many	TRBJ2-1	14	TGCGCCAGCAGCCAAGAGGGGACTTACAATGAGCAGTTCTTC	CASSQEGTYNEQFF
TRBV4-2	TRBD1	many	TRBJ2-7	19	TGTGCCAGCAGCCCTGCCCACGACAGGGGGCGAGTCCGCCCCTACGAGCAGTACTTC	CASSPAHDRGRVRPYEQYF
TRBV2	.	few	TRBJ2-3	16	TGTGCCAGCAGTGAAGCTCGGACTACCTACACAGATACGCAGTATTTT	CASSEARTTYTDTQYF
TRBV5-1	.	.	TRBJ2-3	16	TGCGCCAGCAGCTTGAACGCACAGGGCCTCACAGATACGCAGTATTTT	CASSLNAQGLTDTQYF
TRBV4-2	TRBD1	.	TRBJ2-6	17	TGTGCCAGCAGCGCTCAGACAGGGGACTCTGGGGCCAACGTCCTGACTTTC	CASSAQTGDSGANVLTF
TRBV29-1	.	few	TRBJ2-4	10	TGCAGCGTTGTCGCGGCCATTCAGTACTTC	CSVVAAIQYF
TRBV28	.	many	TRBJ2-5	13	TGTGCCAGCAGCCCCCTTGGTCCCGAGACCCAGTACTTC	CASSPLGPETQYF
TRBV6-5	.	many	TRBJ2-2	15	TGTGCCAGCAGCCGGACAAGGGGGGCCACCGGGGAGCTGTTTTTT	CASSRTRGATGELFF
TRBV24-1	TRBD1	.	TRBJ2-3	15	TGTGCCACCAGTGATTCGGGACAGGGGTCGGCTACGCAGTATTTT	CATSDSGQGSATQYF
TRBV6-1	.	many	TRBJ2-7	12	TGTGCCAGCAAAGCTGGGGGTTACGAGCAGTACTTC	CASKAGGYEQYF
TRBV5-6	.	many	TRBJ2-1	13	TGTGCCAGCAGCTTGTCTGGGGACGTGGAGCAGTTCTTC	CASSLSGDVEQFF
TRBV7-6	.	.	TRBJ2-3	16	TGTGCCAGCAGACACCGGGCCCCGGCAGTGGCAGATACGCAGTATTTT	CASRHRAPAVADTQYF
TRBV19	TRBD2	many	TRBJ2-5	15	TGTGCCAGTAGTCCGGGACTAGCGGGACCAGAGACCCAGTACTTC	CASSPGLAGPETQYF
TRBV5-1	TRBD2	many	TRBJ2-1	17	TGCGCCAGCAGCTTGCTCTTCGGGACTAAACCCTACAATGAGCAGTTCTTC	CASSLLFGTKPYNEQFF
TRBV11-2	.	many	TRBJ2-1	15	TGTGCCAGCAGCTTAGTTTCCGGGACCTACAATGAGCAGTTCTTC	CASSLVSGTYNEQFF
TRBV28	TRBD1	many	TRBJ2-1	15	TGTGCCAGCAGGACCGGTGGACAGGGAATCGATGAGCAGTTCTTC	CASRTGGQGIDEQFF
TRBV7-9	TRBD1	many	TRBJ2-2	15	TGTGCCAGCAGCCCAAAGGGGGCGGGCACCGGGGAGCTGTTTTTT	CASSPKGAGTGELFF
TRBV27	TRBD2	.	TRBJ2-1	16	TGTGCCAGCAGTTTGGGGGGGACTAGCGAGTACAATGAGCAGTTCTTC	CASSLGGTSEYNEQFF
TRBV29-1	.	many	TRBJ2-1	13	TGCAGCGTTGTCCCCGGGCCGCGAGGTGAGCAGTTCTTC	CSVVPGPRGEQFF
TRBV7-8	.	.	TRBJ2-1	15	TGTGCCAGCAGCATCAGACAGGTCGGGTTCGATGAGCAGTTCTTC	CASSIRQVGFDEQFF
TRBV6-2/TRBV6-3	.	many	TRBJ2-7	14	TGTGCCAGCAGTTCGACAGGGAGGTCCTACGAGCAGTACTTC	CASSSTGRSYEQYF
TRBV5-6	TRBD2	many	TRBJ2-1	15	TGTGCCAGCAGCATCGGGACTAGCCCAGGGAGTGAGCAGTTCTTC	CASSIGTSPGSEQFF
TRBV7-2	TRBD2	.	TRBJ2-7	16	TGTGCCAGCAGCTTAGGTAGCGGGGGGGCCGTCTACGAGCAGTACTTC	CASSLGSGGAVYEQYF
TRBV18	.	many	TRBJ2-2	14	TGTGCCAGCTCACTGGTCGGAGTCACCGGGGAGCTGTTTTTT	CASSLVGVTGELFF
TRBV9	.	many	TRBJ1-3	19	TGTGCCAGCAGCGTAGTCGGAGGGGAGTTCGGCAGGTCTGGAAACACCATATATTTT	CASSVVGGEFGRSGNTIYF
TRBV20-1	TRBD2	many	TRBJ2-3	13	TGCAGTGCTAGGAGGGAGGGGATAGATACGCAGTATTTT	CSARREGIDTQYF
TRBV7-2	TRBD2	many	TRBJ2-3	15	TGTGCCAGCAGCTTCTCGCGGGGGGGGCGGGGTACGCAGTATTTT	CASSFSRGGRGTQYF
TRBV29-1	.	many	TRBJ2-2	14	TGCAGCGTTGATAGGGTTGGCTTGGGCGGGGAGCTGTTTTTT	CSVDRVGLGGELFF
TRBV11-2	.	many	TRBJ2-4	18	TGTGCCAGCAGCTTAGAGGGTCACAGAAGTTCAGCCAAAAACATTCAGTACTTC	CASSLEGHRSSAKNIQYF
TRBV6-1	TRBD2	many	TRBJ2-3	16	TGTGCCAGCAGTGAACCCCCAGCGGGAAGTGGGGGTACGCAGTATTTT	CASSEPPAGSGGTQYF
TRBV6-6	.	many	TRBJ1-2	13	TGTGCCAGCAGTTACACGACGGACTATGGCTACACCTTC	CASSYTTDYGYTF
TRBV9	.	.	TRBJ1-2	13	TGTGCCAGCAGCGTAGACAGCGCCTATGGCTACACCTTC	CASSVDSAYGYTF
TRBV5-6	.	few	TRBJ2-6	19	TGTGCCAGCAGCTCCTGGACAGACTCCGTAAGCTCTGGGGCCAACGTCCTGACTTTC	CASSSWTDSVSSGANVLTF